This T cell receptor beta chain was documented in a study of T cells in Graves' hyperthyroidism and ophthalmopathy. Study-level points and caveats: The model foresaw ophthalmopathy a median around 6.4 months prior to onset.

Researchers amplified the TCR beta CDR3 regions from RNA transcripts. In the first-round RT-PCR of the TCR CDR3, the HTBI primer set was used. TCRdb re-called the multiplex PCR reads with MiXCR, one entry per CDR3 protein. Of 500,000 to 750,000 distinct CDR3 sequences listed, approximately 15% were seen once; the top ten hold 6.5% to 9%. This clonotype was recorded many times. The target antigen is unknown. Trimming stripped 7 bases from V and 4 bases from J, with 20 bases between. Germline CDR1 is MDHEN and CDR2 is SYDVKM. This CDR3 region has 15 residues. Any patient presenting with uncontrolled infection, other autoimmune disease, pregnancy or lactation was left out. Isolation of PBMCs was performed on about 10 ml fresh peripheral blood.

The origin of this receptor is a woman aged 18-30 years with Graves' ophthalmopathy. The chain joins TRBV28 to TRBJ2-7; D tentatively reads TRBD1 or TRBD2 (6 bases each). Sequencing was performed on blood. CDR3 sequence (DNA): TGTGCCAGCACGGACTACAAGGGGGTAGGGTACGAGCAGTACTTC. Protein: CASTDYKGVGYEQYF.